The present T cell receptor beta chain was sequenced within a study of T cell responses to AZD1222 COVID-19 vaccine (dated by TCRdb to the early 2020s). At the level of the whole study: AZD1222 recipients given second doses at about 4 weeks or at about 12 weeks were pooled, since spike-specific TCR depth and breadth were not found to differ between the two schedules. A total of over 230 trial participants underwent TCR sequencing, of whom 200 to 220 had received two doses of AZD1222 and roughly 26 had received two doses of the MenACWY control vaccine. Trial participants were enrolled by age into subgroups of 18-55, 56-69 and 70-plus years, and roughly 150, 30 and 60 TCR-sequenced participants, respectively, were included in these subgroups.

The time point label on this specimen signifies: baseline before first vaccination. The vaccinee samples were drawn from two UK trials, COV001 and COV002, one of which was a single-blind randomized controlled phase 2/3 trial testing AZD1222 (ChAdOx1 nCoV-19) in healthy adults. For TCRbeta chain sequencing, PBMC samples from trial participants were taken at day 0 and at day 28 after the second dose. As to this clone: This clone's antigen is unknown. No quality values exist for individual bases; no much larger clone is one base distant.

The CDR3 regions of human TCRbeta chains were analyzed by immunosequencing. From the authors' description of their analysis: TCRs in the repertoires were compared against a reference library of SARS-CoV-2-specific TCRs that had been generated with the MIRA antigen-specificity platform. Breadth was defined as the fraction of unique TCRs that were SARS-CoV-2-associated, and depth was defined as the fraction of total T cells that were SARS-CoV-2-associated. Using the MIRA data, each spike-specific TCR was assigned both to the spike region to which the TCR was reactive and to a CD4 or CD8 class. Log10-transformed breadth and depth values were compared by one-way ANOVA with Sidak's multiple comparisons tests. TCRdb retrieved this table from immuneACCESS and kept in-frame rearrangements only. Not all clones are present; in checked studies, unresolved V genes account for under half, and no reason is known for the remainder. V, J and clone size are those of that table, while D and trimming were read from the DNA. This sample holds 130,000 or so clones; about 93% were observed only once. In total, the top ten clones hold 0.85% to 0.95% of the sample.

Beyond this particular receptor, the publication reports: Because no day 14 peak-response samples were available, the repertoires could be characterized only after the peak T cell response. Epitopes outside the regions mutated in the B.1.351 and B.1.1.7 variants were reportedly recognized by nearly half of the unique spike-specific TCRs. A significant rise in spike-specific TCR breadth and depth was observed after two AZD1222 doses relative to day 0 and relative to MenACWY recipients. CD4 TCRs associated with the vaccine covered the entire spike protein, and the dominant responses were in regions 160-218 and 743-854. Conclusions about previously exposed vaccinees are limited because only six or seven AZD1222 recipients were SARS-CoV-2 seropositive at baseline. Participants were mostly white British and included more females than males, and it was suggested by the authors that clonal diversity may have been underestimated. In the small 56-69-year group, the increase in depth fell short of significance, most likely because of low power.

From the cysteine up to the phenylalanine, the CDR3 has a length of 13 residues. The kept DNA is CDR3 alone, 39 bases in frame from the first base. V lost 3 bases and J lost 9 bases; the stretch between them is 16 bases long. CDR1 SGHRS and CDR2 YFSETQ are derived from the germline V gene. The chain employs TRBV5-1 and TRBJ2-7; no D gene can be assigned with confidence. The receptor was derived from an adult in good health. The sequences come from peripheral blood, collected on day 0 of AZD1222 vaccination. The CDR3 protein: CASSSEGQGVQYF. The nucleotide sequence reads TGCGCCAGCAGCTCCGAAGGGCAAGGAGTGCAGTACTTC.